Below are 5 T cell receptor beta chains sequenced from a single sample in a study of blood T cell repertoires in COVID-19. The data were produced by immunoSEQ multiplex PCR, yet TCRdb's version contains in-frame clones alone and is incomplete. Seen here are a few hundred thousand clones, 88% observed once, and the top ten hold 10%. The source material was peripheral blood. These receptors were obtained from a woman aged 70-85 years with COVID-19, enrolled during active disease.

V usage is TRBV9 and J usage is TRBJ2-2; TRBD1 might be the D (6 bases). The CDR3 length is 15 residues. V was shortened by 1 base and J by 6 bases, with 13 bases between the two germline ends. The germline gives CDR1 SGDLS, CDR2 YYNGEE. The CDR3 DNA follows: TGTGCCAGCAGCGTACAGGGGATTAATTCCGGGGAGCTGTTTTTT. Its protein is CASSVQGINSGELFF.

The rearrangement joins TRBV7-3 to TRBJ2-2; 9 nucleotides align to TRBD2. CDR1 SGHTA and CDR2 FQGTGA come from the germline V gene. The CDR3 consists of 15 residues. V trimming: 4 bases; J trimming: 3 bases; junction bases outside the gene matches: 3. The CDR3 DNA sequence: TGTGCCAGCAGCTCTTTAGCGGGGGACACCGGGGAGCTGTTTTTT. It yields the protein CASSSLAGDTGELFF.

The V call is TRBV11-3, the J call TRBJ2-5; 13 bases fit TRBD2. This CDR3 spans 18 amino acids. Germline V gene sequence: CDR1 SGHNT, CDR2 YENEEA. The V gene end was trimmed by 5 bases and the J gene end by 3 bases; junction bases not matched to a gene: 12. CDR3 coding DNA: TGTGCCAGCAGCCCCGGACTAGCGGGAGTCGACCTGGAAGAGACCCAGTACTTC. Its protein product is CASSPGLAGVDLEETQYF.

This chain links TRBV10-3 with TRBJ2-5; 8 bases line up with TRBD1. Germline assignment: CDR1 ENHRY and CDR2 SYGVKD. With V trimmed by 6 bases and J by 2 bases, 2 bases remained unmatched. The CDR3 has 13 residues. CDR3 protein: CAISWTGQETQYF. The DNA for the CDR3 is TGTGCCATCAGCTGGACAGGGCAAGAGACCCAGTACTTC.

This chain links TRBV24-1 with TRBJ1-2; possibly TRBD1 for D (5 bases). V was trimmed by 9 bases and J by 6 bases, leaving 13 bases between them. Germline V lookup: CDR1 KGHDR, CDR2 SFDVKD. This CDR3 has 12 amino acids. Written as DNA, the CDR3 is TGTGCCACCTCGGGGGGGGAGGATGGCTACACCTTC. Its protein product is CATSGGEDGYTF.